This TCR beta chain was profiled in a study of CD8 T cells in ankylosing spondylitis. The germline V and J ends were trimmed by 5 bases and 2 bases, with 11 bases remaining between them. The length of the CDR3 is 14 residues. CDR1 and CDR2 (germline): SEHNR, FQNEAQ (reference sequence). This clonotype appeared a few times. Quantitative barcoded 5'-RACE was used to prepare TCR beta libraries. From the 5' RACE reads, TCRdb called clonotypes with MiXCR, one entry per CDR3 protein. The table has around 280,000 distinct CDR3 sequences, approximately 20% seen once. Sample: blood, either unsorted or a sorted T cell fraction (not recorded which). The chain joins TRBV7-9 to TRBJ2-3; D is uncertain. This clonotype originated in a male donor with ankylosing spondylitis or in good health (not recorded which). CDR3 DNA sequence: TGTGCCAGCAGCCGTCGTGGAAACACAGATACGCAGTATTTT. Translated: CASSRRGNTDTQYF.